This entry concerns a single T cell receptor (beta chain). Original analysis: Reference gene primers were amplified, and this amplification served to estimate nucleated cell counts. TCRdb keeps only in-frame clones here, not all; method: immunoSEQ multiplex PCR. The V and J calls and the clone size are those of that table, but D and trimming were determined from the DNA. Among around 200,000 clones, about 86% were seen once, and the ten largest hold more than 6.5%. Germline loops: CDR1 WSHSY, CDR2 SAAADI. Trimming stripped 6 bases from V and 0 bases from J, with 11 bases between. The CDR3 has 14 amino acids. The record originates from a study of blood T cell repertoires in COVID-19. Study at large: Whether acute or convalescent, the COVID-19 samples came from the United States, Italy and Spain. Sources were T cells, B-cell-depleted T cells, or PBMCs; the material itself was cDNA or gDNA.

The V and J genes are TRBV10-2 and TRBJ1-1; D is possibly TRBD1 (6 bases). Sequencing was carried out using peripheral blood. This TCR came from a woman aged 80 or older in a cohort sampled during active or convalescent COVID-19. The CDR3 loop reads CASSRGRVNTEAFF. The CDR3 DNA reads as TGCGCCAGCAGCAGGGGTAGGGTGAACACTGAAGCTTTCTTT.